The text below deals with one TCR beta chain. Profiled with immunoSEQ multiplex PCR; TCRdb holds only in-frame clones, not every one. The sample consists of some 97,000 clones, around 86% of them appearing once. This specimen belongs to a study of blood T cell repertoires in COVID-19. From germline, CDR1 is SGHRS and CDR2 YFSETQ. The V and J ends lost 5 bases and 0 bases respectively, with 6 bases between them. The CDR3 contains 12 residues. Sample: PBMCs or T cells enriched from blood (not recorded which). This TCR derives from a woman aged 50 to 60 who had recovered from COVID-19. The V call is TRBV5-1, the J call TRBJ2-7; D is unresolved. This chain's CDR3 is CASSIGSYEQYF. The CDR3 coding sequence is TGCGCCAGCAGTATCGGCTCCTACGAGCAGTACTTC.